This TCR beta chain was retrieved from a study of siplizumab effects on memory and regulatory T cells. This table comes from immunoSEQ multiplex PCR, and its TCRdb copy is limited to in-frame clones, with some not included. The sample carries about 100,000 clones, 94% recorded once. Overall study results and limits: Researchers did not confirm the suppressive function of proliferating Tregs from siplizumab cultures. Fewer alloreactive sequences mapped to unstimulated CD4+ memory cells under siplizumab.

Turning to this clone: Its antigen remains unidentified. This sample also contains other DNA sequences that code for the same CDR3.

Sample: non-Treg CD4+ T cells sorted from blood. The receptor was isolated from a human donor in good health.

CDR3 amino acids: CASSLGAEAFF. The CDR3 DNA sequence: TGTGCCAGCAGTTTGGGGGCTGAAGCTTTCTTT. The chain is built from TRBV28 and TRBJ1-1, with D possibly being TRBD1 (5 bases). CDR3 length equals 11 residues. The ends were cut back, 3 bases at V and 6 bases at J, with 5 bases in the middle. Germline V lookup: CDR1 MDHEN, CDR2 SYDVKM.